The 15 T cell receptor beta chains below come from one sample, sequenced in a study of molecular identifiers for immune sequencing clone quantification (dated by TCRdb to between 2018 and 2020). The library was built by means of PCR. TCRdb lists the instrument as NextSeq 500. TCRdb reanalyzed the raw reads on its own, using fastp at Q25 for trimming and MiXCR for clone calling, and kept in-frame beta chains. Here each entry gathers all rows of one CDR3 protein and keeps the most common genes and DNA. This sample comprises 400,000 to 600,000 distinct CDR3 sequences, around 23% of them detected only once. The leading ten clones occupy about 0.75% of the sample. The sequencing input was naive CD8+ T cells from blood, with Jurkat cell RNA spiked in. The cell subset or site label corresponds to: FACS-sorted CD8+CD4-CCR7+CD45RA+ naive T cells. Source of these receptors: a human donor in good health. Some libraries in this study had Jurkat cell RNA spiked in.

The chain combines TRBV7-9 with TRBJ1-5, with 10 bases that match TRBD1. Germline V gene sequence: CDR1 SEHNR, CDR2 FQNEAQ (reference sequence). Trimming took 5 bases from V and 6 from J; bases not matched to a gene: 4. CDR3 length: 14 amino acids. CDR3 sequence: CASSAGQGGQPQHF. CDR3 nucleotides: TGTGCCAGCAGCGCCGGACAGGGGGGTCAGCCCCAGCATTTT.

This clonotype was seen at least ten times. V and J are TRBV2 and TRBJ2-3; 11 nucleotides agree with TRBD2. The CDR3 is 17 amino acids. CDR1 and CDR2 (germline): SNHLY, FYNNEI. V shed 8 bases and J 4 bases; nucleotides not matched to a gene: 14. CDR3 DNA sequence: TGTGCCAGCGCTGCTGGAGTGACTAGCGGGACCTCAGATACGCAGTATTTT. As protein: CASAAGVTSGTSDTQYF.

This clonotype occurred a few times. The CDR3 DNA sequence: TGTGCCAGCAGCTTAGTCCCATGGGAAATTTCCTACTACGAGCAGTACTTC. It codes for CASSLVPWEISYYEQYF. The chain carries TRBV7-2 and TRBJ2-7; D is uncertain. There are 17 residues in the CDR3. CDR1 and CDR2 from the germline V gene are SGHTA and FQGNSA. With 1 base removed from V and 3 bases from J, the gap between germline ends came to 19 bases.

V gene TRBV10-3 combines with J gene TRBJ2-5, with D possibly matching TRBD2 (6 bases). CDR3 length: 14 amino acids. The V gene lost 4 bases and the J gene lost 9 bases, with 18 bases spanning the gap. Germline V CDR1 and CDR2: ENHRY, SYGVKD. This chain's CDR3 is CAISAGLGQEPQYF. The CDR3 coding sequence is TGTGCCATCAGTGCGGGACTGGGGCAGGAGCCCCAGTACTTC.

The table lists this clonotype with a few counts. The chain couples TRBV6-2 or TRBV6-3 to TRBJ2-3; D gene ambiguous. CDR3 length: 16 residues. Looked up from germline, CDR1 is MNHEY and CDR2 is SVGEGT. Trimming took 3 bases from V and 4 from J, leaving 17 bases between them. CDR3 coding DNA: TGTGCCAGCAGTTATGCCGAAGCCTGGGGTGCAGATACGCAGTATTTT. Encoded protein: CASSYAEAWGADTQYF.

In this sample, this clonotype turned up many times. The V and J genes are TRBV4-2 and TRBJ2-3; 9 bases line up with TRBD1. V trimming: 4 bases; J trimming: 1 base; junction bases outside the gene matches: 6. The CDR3 is 16 amino acids. Per germline, CDR1 LGHNA and CDR2 YNFKEQ. In DNA, the CDR3 is TGTGCCAGCAGCCTAACTGGACAGGGGCGCACAGATACGCAGTATTTT. Residues: CASSLTGQGRTDTQYF.

Note on this clonotype: At one end, the junction sequence differs from germline, possibly due to a read error. This rearrangement joins TRBV7-8 to TRBJ1-4, with D maybe TRBD1 (6 bases). The germline V gene encodes CDR1 SGHVS and CDR2 FQNEAQ. The CDR3 spans 16 residues. The CDR3 protein is CASSTMGRGANEKLFF. CDR3 bases: TGTGCCAGCAGCACGATGGGACGGGGGGCTAATGAAAAACTGTTTTTC. The entire variable domain, with the rest obtained from reference TRBV7-8 and TRBJ1-4, is as follows: GAGVSQSPRYKVAKRGQDVALRCDPISGHVSLFWYQQALGQGPEFLTYFQNEAQLDKSGLPSDRFFAERPEGSVSTLKIQRTQQEDSAVYLCASSTMGRGANEKLFFGSGTQLSVL.

The rearrangement joins TRBV6-6 to TRBJ2-7; TRBD1 might be the D (6 bases). The V and J ends lost 4 bases and 7 bases respectively, with 14 bases between them. Per the germline V gene, CDR1 is MNHNY and CDR2 is SVGAGI (reference sequence). The CDR3 is 13 amino acids. The CDR3 loop reads CASSSTRGWEQYF. CDR3 DNA: TGTGCCAGCAGTTCGACCAGGGGCTGGGAGCAGTACTTC.

With regard to this clonotype: A read error may explain this, as a much larger clone is one base away. The chain recombines TRBV6-2 or TRBV6-3 with TRBJ1-5; no definite D call. The V and J ends lost 6 bases and 6 bases respectively, with 21 bases between them. The CDR3 has 16 residues. Germline V gives CDR1 MNHEY, CDR2 SVGEGT. The DNA of the CDR3 is TGTGCCAGCAGGACCAAGTCTGTCGGGCTCAGTCAGCCCCAGCATTTT. It translates to CASRTKSVGLSQPQHF.

The chain employs TRBV23-1 and TRBJ2-1; 9 positions match TRBD1. TRBV23-1 belongs to the ORF category, with a function that is uncertain. This CDR3 spans 16 amino acids. The V and J ends lost 0 bases and 7 bases, in that order; junction bases with no gene match: 7. CDR3 nucleotides: TGCGCCAGCAGTCAATCTCGTGGACAGGGGAAAAATGAGCAGTTCTTC. This encodes CASSQSRGQGKNEQFF.

This clonotype was counted between two and nine times. The CDR3 region has the DNA TGTGCCAGCAGCCGAAATAACTATGGCTACACCTTC. Its translation: CASSRNNYGYTF. The chain carries TRBV5-6 and TRBJ1-2, with D unresolved. Germline V CDR1 and CDR2: SGHDT, YYEEEE. Trimming left V 4 bases short and J 1 base short, with 5 bases between. There are 12 residues in the CDR3.

There are many counts of this clonotype. The chain joins TRBV28 to TRBJ2-2, with D possibly TRBD2 on 5 matching bases. V was pared by 3 bases and J by 3 bases, with 11 bases between. CDR1 MDHEN and CDR2 SYDVKM come from the germline V gene. The CDR3 is 15 amino acids. The CDR3 region is CASSFSGIDTGELFF. CDR3 DNA sequence: TGTGCCAGCAGTTTTTCGGGGATCGACACCGGGGAGCTGTTTTTT.

This clonotype has just a few counts. The V gene is TRBV7-6, the J gene TRBJ1-1; the D is unclear. The CDR3 loop spans 13 amino acids. Trimming stripped 0 bases from V and 5 bases from J, with 7 bases between. Germline V CDR1 and CDR2: SGHVS, FNYEAQ. The CDR3 region has the DNA TGTGCCAGCAGCTTAGCAATCTCGACTGAAGCTTTCTTT. It encodes CASSLAISTEAFF.

The table lists this clonotype with a few counts. The chain carries TRBV6-2 or TRBV6-3 and TRBJ2-1; D unclear. Germline V gene data show CDR1 as MNHEY and CDR2 as SVGEGT. The CDR3 is 12 amino acids. V was shortened by 1 base and J by 8 bases, with 6 bases between the two germline ends. CDR3 DNA sequence: TGTGCCAGCAGTTACTGGGTCGATGAGCAGTTCTTC. Translated, it gives CASSYWVDEQFF.

This clonotype was detected many times. The V gene is TRBV7-9, the J gene TRBJ1-1; D may be TRBD1 (5 bases). Trimming took 3 bases from V and 0 from J, leaving 14 bases between them. Germline lookup yields CDR1 SEHNR and CDR2 FQNEAQ (reference sequence). The CDR3 consists of 16 residues. The DNA for the CDR3 is TGTGCCAGCAGCTTCTCCGGGGGAAGTATGAACACTGAAGCTTTCTTT. It encodes CASSFSGGSMNTEAFF.